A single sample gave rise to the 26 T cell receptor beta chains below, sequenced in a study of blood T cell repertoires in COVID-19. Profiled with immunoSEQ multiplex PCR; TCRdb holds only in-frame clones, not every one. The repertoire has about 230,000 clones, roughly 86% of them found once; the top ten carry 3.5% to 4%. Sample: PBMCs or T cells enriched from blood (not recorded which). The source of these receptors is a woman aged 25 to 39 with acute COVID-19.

This CDR3 is CASSYPRTGNDYEQYF. CDR3 nucleotide sequence: TGTGCCAGCAGTTACCCGAGGACAGGGAACGACTACGAGCAGTACTTC. The V gene is TRBV6-5, the J gene TRBJ2-7; TRBD1 aligns across 8 bases. CDR3 length: 16 amino acids. The V segment lost 2 bases and the J segment 3 bases; nucleotides outside the gene matches: 9. Per the germline V gene, CDR1 is MNHEY and CDR2 is SVGAGI.

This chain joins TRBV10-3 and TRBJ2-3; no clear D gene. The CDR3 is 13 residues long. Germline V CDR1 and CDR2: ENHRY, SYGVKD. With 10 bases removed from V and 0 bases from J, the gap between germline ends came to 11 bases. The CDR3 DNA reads TGTGCCACGGAGCAGTATAGCACAGATACGCAGTATTTT. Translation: CATEQYSTDTQYF.

The CDR3 bases are TGCAGTGCTAGTCGGGAGCGGGGGAACTACGAGCAGTACTTC. This codes for CSASRERGNYEQYF. V and J are TRBV20-1 and TRBJ2-7; TRBD2 matches at 8 bases. CDR3 size: 14 residues. CDR1 is DFQATT, CDR2 SNEGSKA, per germline (reference sequence). V lost 3 bases to trimming and J lost 3 bases; unmatched junction nucleotides: 7.

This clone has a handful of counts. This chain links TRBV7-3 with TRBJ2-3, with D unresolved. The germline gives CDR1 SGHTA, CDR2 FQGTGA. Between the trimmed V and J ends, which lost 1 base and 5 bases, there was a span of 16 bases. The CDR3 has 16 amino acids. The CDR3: CASSLRPSQVGDTQYF. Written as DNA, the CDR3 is TGTGCCAGCAGCTTAAGGCCTTCCCAGGTGGGAGATACGCAGTATTTT.

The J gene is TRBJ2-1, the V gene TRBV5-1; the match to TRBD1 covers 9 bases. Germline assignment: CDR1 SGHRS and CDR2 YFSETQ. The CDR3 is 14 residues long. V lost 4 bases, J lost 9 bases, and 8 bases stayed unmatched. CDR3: CASSPGQGIGEQFF. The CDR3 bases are TGCGCCAGCAGCCCTGGACAGGGGATTGGTGAGCAGTTCTTC.

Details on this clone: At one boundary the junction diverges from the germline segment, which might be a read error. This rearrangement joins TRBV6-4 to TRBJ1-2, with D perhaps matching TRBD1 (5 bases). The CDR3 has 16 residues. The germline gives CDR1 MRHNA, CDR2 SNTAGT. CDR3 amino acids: CASRDWPGSGFGGYTF. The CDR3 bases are TGTGCCAGCAGGGACTGGCCAGGTTCAGGGTTCGGCGGCTACACCTTC.

CDR3 DNA sequence: TGTGCCAGCAGCTTAGGAGACAGGGGGAATGAGCAGTTCTTC. It encodes CASSLGDRGNEQFF. The rearrangement joins TRBV11-3 to TRBJ2-1; 9 bases line up with TRBD1. The length of the CDR3 is 14 residues. Trimming at V came to 1 base and at J to 7 bases, leaving 2 bases not matched to a gene. Germline V gene sequence: CDR1 SGHNT, CDR2 YENEEA.

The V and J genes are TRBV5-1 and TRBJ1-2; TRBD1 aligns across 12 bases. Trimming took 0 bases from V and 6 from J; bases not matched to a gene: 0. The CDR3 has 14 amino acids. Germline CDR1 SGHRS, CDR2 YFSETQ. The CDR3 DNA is TGCGCCAGCAGCTTGGGGGACAGGGGGCATGGCTACACCTTC. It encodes CASSLGDRGHGYTF.

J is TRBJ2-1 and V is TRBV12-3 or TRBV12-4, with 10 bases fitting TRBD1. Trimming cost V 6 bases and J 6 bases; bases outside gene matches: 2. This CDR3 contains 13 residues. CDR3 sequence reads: CASRRQGANEQFF. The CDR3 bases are TGTGCCAGCAGGCGACAGGGGGCCAATGAGCAGTTCTTC.

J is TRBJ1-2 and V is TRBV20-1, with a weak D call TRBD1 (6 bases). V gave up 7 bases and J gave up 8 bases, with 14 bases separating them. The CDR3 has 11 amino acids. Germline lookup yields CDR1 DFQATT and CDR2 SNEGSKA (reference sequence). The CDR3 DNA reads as TGCAGTGTTTCCCGGGACAAGGGCTACACCTTC. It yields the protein CSVSRDKGYTF.

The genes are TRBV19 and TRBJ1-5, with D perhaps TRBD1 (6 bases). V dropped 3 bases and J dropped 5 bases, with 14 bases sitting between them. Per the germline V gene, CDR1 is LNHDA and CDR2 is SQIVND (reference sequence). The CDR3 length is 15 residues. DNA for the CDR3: TGTGCCAGTAGTATGGGAAGAGGGGGAGATCAGCCCCAGCATTTT. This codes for CASSMGRGGDQPQHF.

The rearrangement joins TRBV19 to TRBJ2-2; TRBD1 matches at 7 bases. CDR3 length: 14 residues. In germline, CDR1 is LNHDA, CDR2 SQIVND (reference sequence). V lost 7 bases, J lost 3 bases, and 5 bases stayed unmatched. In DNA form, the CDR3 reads TGTGCCAGTAATTCAGGGGGATACACCGGGGAGCTGTTTTTT. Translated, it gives CASNSGGYTGELFF. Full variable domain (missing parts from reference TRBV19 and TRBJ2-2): DGGITQSPKYLFRKEGQNVTLSCEQNLNHDAMYWYRQDPGQGLRLIYYSQIVNDFQKGDIAEGYSVSREKKESFPLTVTSAQKNPTAFYLCASNSGGYTGELFFGEGSRLTVL.

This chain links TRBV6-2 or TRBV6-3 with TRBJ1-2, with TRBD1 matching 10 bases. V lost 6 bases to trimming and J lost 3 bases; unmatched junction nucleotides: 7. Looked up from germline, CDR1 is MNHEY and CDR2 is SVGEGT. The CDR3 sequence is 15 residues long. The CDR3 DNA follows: TGTGCCAGCAGCGGACAGGGGGGGGCCTACTATGGCTACACCTTC. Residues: CASSGQGGAYYGYTF.

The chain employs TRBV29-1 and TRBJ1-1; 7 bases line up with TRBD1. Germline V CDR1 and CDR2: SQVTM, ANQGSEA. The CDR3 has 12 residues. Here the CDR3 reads CSSQGGNTEAFF. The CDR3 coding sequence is TGCAGTTCCCAGGGGGGGAACACTGAAGCTTTCTTT.

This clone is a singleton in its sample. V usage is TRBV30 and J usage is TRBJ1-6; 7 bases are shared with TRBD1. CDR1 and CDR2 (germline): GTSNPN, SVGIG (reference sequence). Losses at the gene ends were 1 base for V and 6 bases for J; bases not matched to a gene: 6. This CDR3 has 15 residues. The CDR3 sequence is CAWSELAGGNSPLHF. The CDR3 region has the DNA TGTGCCTGGAGTGAATTGGCAGGGGGTAATTCACCCCTCCACTTT.

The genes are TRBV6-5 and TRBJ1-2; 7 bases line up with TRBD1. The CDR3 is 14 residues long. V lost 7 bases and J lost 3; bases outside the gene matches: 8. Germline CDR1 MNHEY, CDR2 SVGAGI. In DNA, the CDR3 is TGTGCCAGCACATTAGCAGGGGGAGACTATGGCTACACCTTC. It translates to CASTLAGGDYGYTF.

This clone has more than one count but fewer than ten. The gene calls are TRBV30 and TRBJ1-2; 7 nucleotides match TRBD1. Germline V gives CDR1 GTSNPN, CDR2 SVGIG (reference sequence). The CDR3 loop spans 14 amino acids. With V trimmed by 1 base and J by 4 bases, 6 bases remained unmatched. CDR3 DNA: TGTGCCTGGAGTGCCGGGACAGCACTCTATGGCTACACCTTC. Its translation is CAWSAGTALYGYTF.

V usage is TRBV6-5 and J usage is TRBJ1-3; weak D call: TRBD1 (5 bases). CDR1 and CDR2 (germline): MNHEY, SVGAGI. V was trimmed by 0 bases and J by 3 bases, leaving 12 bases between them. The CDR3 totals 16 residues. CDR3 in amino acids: CASSYSVWGGGNTIYF. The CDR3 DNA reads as TGTGCCAGCAGTTACTCGGTGTGGGGGGGTGGAAACACCATATATTTT.

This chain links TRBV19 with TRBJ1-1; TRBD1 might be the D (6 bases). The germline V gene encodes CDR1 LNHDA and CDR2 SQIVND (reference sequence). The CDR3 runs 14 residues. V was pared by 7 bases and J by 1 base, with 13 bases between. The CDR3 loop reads CASTTGSSNTEAFF. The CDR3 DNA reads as TGTGCCAGTACGACAGGATCTTCGAACACTGAAGCTTTCTTT.

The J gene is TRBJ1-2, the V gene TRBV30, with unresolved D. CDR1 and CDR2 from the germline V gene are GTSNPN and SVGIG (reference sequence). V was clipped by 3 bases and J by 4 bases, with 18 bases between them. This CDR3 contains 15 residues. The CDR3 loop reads CAWRMVGRLAYGYTF. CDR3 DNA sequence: TGTGCCTGGAGGATGGTAGGCCGACTCGCCTATGGCTACACCTTC.

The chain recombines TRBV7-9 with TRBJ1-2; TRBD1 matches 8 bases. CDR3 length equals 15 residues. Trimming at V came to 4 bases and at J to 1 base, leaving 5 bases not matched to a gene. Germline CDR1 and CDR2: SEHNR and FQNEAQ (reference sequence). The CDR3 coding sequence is TGTGCCAGCAGCTCGTGGACAGGGAGTAACTATGGCTACACCTTC. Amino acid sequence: CASSSWTGSNYGYTF.

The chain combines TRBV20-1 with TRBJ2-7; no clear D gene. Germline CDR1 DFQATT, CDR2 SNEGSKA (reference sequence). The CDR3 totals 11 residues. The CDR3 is CSPFVLGEQYF. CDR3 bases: TGCAGCCCCTTCGTACTCGGCGAGCAGTACTTC.

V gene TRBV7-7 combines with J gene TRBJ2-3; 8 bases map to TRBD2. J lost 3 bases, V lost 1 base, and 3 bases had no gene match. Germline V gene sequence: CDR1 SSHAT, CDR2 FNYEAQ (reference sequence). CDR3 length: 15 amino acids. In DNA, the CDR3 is TGTGCCAGCAGCTTAGGGGCGGGGGGTACAGATACGCAGTATTTT. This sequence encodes CASSLGAGGTDTQYF.

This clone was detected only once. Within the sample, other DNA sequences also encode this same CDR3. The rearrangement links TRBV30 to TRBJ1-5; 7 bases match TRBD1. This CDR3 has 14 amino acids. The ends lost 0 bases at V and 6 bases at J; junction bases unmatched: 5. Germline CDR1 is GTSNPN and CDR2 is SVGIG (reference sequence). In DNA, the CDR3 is TGTGCCTGGAGTGTAGGGCAGGGGGGTCAGCCCCAGCATTTT. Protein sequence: CAWSVGQGGQPQHF.

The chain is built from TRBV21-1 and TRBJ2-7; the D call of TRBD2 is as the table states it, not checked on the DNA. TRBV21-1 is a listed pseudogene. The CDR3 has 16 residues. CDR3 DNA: TGTGCCAGCAGCAACCCTTTGCGGTGCTTTTTCTACGAGCAGTACTTC. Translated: CASSNPLRCFFYEQYF.

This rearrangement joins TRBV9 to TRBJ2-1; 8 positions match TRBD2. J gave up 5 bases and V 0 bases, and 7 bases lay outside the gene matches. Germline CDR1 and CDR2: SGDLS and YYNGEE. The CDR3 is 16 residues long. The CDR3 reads CASSVVELAGNNEQFF. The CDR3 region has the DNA TGTGCCAGCAGCGTAGTGGAATTAGCGGGGAACAATGAGCAGTTCTTC.